This T cell receptor (beta chain) was captured in a study of a mutant IDH1 vaccine in newly diagnosed glioma. Study information: Patients got radiotherapy, temozolomide, or both beforehand, and most got both.

Points from the study as a whole: Immune responses arising from the vaccine appeared in about 92% of patients.

In regard to this clone: Its antigen remains unknown.

Time point noted: baseline, week 1 (first vaccination visit). Indicated treatment: pre-vaccination baseline after standard-of-care therapy. Some clones are missing from TCRdb's copy, which holds only in-frame ones; the method was immunoSEQ multiplex PCR. This sample has 35,000 to 40,000 clones, with 92% found just once. Trimming removed 5 bases from V and 3 bases from J, with 8 bases in between. Germline values: CDR1 SGHNT, CDR2 YENEEA. This CDR3 has 13 amino acids. The sample in question was PBMCs, obtained from a glioma patient treated with radiotherapy, temozolomide or both. This clonotype was sampled from a man younger than 30 with glioma. The genes are TRBV11-3 and TRBJ2-1; D is unclear. In DNA, the CDR3 is TGTGCCAGCAGCGTCACGATCTACAATGAGCAGTTCTTC. It specifies CASSVTIYNEQFF.